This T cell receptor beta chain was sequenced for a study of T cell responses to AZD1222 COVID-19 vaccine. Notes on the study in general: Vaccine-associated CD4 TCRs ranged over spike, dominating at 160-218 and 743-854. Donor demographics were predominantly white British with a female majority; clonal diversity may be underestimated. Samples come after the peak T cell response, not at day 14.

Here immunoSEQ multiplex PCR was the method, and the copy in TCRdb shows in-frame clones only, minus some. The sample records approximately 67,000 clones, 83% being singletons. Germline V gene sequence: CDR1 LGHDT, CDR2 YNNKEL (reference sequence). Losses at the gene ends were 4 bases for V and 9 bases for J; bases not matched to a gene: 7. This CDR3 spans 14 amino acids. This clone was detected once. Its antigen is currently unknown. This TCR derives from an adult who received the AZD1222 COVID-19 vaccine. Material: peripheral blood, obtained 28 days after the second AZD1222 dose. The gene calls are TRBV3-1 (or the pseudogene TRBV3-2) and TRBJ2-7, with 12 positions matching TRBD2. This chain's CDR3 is CASSPGLAGGRQYF. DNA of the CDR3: TGTGCCAGCAGCCCGGGGCTAGCGGGGGGGCGGCAGTACTTC.